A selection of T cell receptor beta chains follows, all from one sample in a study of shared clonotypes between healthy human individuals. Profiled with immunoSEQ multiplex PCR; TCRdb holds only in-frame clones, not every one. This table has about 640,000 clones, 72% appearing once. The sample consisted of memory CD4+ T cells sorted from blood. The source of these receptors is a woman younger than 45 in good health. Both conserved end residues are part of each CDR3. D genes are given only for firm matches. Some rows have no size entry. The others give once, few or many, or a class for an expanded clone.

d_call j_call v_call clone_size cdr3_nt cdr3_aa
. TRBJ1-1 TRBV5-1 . TGCGCCAGCAGCCTGGGACGGAAAAACACTGAAGCTTTCTTT CASSLGRKNTEAFF
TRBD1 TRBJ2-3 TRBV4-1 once TGCGCCAGCAGCCTCTCCGGGACAGCCAATTCAGATACGCAGTATTTT CASSLSGTANSDTQYF
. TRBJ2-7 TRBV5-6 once TGTGCCAGCAGCTTAGTCAGGGGCACCTACGAGCAGTACTTC CASSLVRGTYEQYF
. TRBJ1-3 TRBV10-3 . TGTGCCATAAAAAGACGCTCTGGAAACACCATATATTTT CAIKRRSGNTIYF
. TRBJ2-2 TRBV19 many TGTGCCAGTAACCGCGGGGGCGCCGGCACCGGGGAGCTGTTTTTT CASNRGGAGTGELFF
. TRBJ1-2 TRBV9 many TGTGCCAGCAGCGCCGAACAGGGTAACTATGGCTACACCTTC CASSAEQGNYGYTF
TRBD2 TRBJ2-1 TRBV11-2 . TGTGCCAGCAGCTTAGATCTTAGCGGGAGGCGTAATGAGCAGTTCTTC CASSLDLSGRRNEQFF
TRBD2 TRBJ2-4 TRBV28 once TGTGCCAGCAGTTCCGCAGCTAGCGGGTGGTCCAAAAACATTCAGTACTTC CASSSAASGWSKNIQYF
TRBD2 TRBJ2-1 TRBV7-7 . TGTGCCAGCAGCCAAGGAGGACTAGCATTCGGTGAGCAGTTCTTC CASSQGGLAFGEQFF
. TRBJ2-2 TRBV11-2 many TGTGCCAGCAGAGGGGTGAGAGGGACCGGGGAGCTGTTTTTT CASRGVRGTGELFF
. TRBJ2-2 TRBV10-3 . TGTGCCATCAGTGAGTCGACGGTTTGGGCCGGGGAGCTGTTTTTT CAISESTVWAGELFF
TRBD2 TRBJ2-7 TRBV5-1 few TGCGCCAGCAGCAAGAGCGGGAGCTCCTACGAGCAGTACTTC CASSKSGSSYEQYF
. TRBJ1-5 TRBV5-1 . TGCGCCAGCAGCTTGGGCAGGGGCCCCGATCAGCCCCAGCATTTT CASSLGRGPDQPQHF
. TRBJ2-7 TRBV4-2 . TGTGCCAGCAGCCTCTCTAGGCAGGGGGGCGCCTACGAGCAGTACTTC CASSLSRQGGAYEQYF
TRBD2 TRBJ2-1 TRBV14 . TGTGCCAGCAGCCAACCGGGACTAGCGGGAGTGGCCGAGCAGTTCTTC CASSQPGLAGVAEQFF
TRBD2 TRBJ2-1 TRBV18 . TGTGCCAGCTCACCCCTAGCGGGAGACGATGAGCAGTTCTTC CASSPLAGDDEQFF
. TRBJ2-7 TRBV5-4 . TGTGCCAGCAGCTCGAAACTCGGGGTCGCCTACGAGCAGTACTTC CASSSKLGVAYEQYF
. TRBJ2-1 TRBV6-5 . TGTGCCAGCACCCCTTACGGGACGCGAGGTGGTGAGCAGTTCTTC CASTPYGTRGGEQFF
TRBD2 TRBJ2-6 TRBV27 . TGTGCCAGCACCAAACGGAGCGGGAGGGCTGCTGGGGCCAACGTCCTGACTTTC CASTKRSGRAAGANVLTF
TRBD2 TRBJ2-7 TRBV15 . TGTGCCACCAGCAGAGATTTAGCGGGGACCTTCTACGAGCAGTACTTC CATSRDLAGTFYEQYF
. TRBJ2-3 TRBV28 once TGTGCCAGCAGTTTCCGGCGCACAGATACGCAGTATTTT CASSFRRTDTQYF
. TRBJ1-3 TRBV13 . TGTGCCAGCAGCCGCGGGGGTCAGGATCTTGGAAACACCATATATTTT CASSRGGQDLGNTIYF
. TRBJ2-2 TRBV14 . TGTGCCAGCAGAACAGGAGGGGTGAACACCGGGGAGCTGTTTTTT CASRTGGVNTGELFF
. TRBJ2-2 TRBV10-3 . TGTGCCACCGGGACACCACAGAACACCGGGGAGCTGTTTTTT CATGTPQNTGELFF
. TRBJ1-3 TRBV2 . TGTGCCAGCAGTGACCCGACGCTCTCTGGAAACACCATATATTTT CASSDPTLSGNTIYF
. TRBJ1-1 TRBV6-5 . TGTGCCAGCAGTTACTCTCCACCTCAAAACACTGAAGCTTTCTTT CASSYSPPQNTEAFF
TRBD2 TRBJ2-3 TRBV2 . TGTGCCAGCAGGTTACTAGCGACCCTTACAGATACGCAGTATTTT CASRLLATLTDTQYF
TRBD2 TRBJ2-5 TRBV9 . TGTGCCAGCAGCACTACTAGCGGAGGCGGAGAGACCCAGTACTTC CASSTTSGGGETQYF
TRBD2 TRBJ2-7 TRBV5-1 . TGCGCCAGCCGGAATCTAGCGGGGAGTACCCACGAGCAGTACTTC CASRNLAGSTHEQYF
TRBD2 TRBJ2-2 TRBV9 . TGTGCCAGCAGCGTTGTAGCGGGAGGCACCGGGGAGCTGTTTTTT CASSVVAGGTGELFF
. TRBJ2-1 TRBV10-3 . TGTGCCATCAGCAGCGGTGAGCAGTTCTTC CAISSGEQFF
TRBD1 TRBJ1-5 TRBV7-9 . TGTGCCAGCAGTCTTACAGGGGCTAACAATCAGCCCCAGCATTTT CASSLTGANNQPQHF
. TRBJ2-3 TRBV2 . TGTGCCAGCAGTAAGGACTTCGCCCCCCCAGATACGCAGTATTTT CASSKDFAPPDTQYF
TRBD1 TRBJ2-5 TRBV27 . TGTGCCAGCAGTCCGCGGGACAGGGGGCGAGAGACCCAGTACTTC CASSPRDRGRETQYF
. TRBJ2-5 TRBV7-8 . TGTGCCAGCAGGAAGACAGTCCAAGAGACCCAGTACTTC CASRKTVQETQYF